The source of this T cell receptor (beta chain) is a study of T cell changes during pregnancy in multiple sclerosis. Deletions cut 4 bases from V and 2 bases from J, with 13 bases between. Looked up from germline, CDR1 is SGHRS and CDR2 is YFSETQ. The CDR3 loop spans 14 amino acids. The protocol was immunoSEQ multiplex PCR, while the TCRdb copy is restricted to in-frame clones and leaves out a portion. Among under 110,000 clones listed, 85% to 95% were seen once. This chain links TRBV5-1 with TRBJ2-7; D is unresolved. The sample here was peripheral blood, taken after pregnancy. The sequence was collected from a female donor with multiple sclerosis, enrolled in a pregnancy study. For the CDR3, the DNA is TGCGCCAGCAGCACCTCCCAAACTACCTACGAGCAGTACTTC. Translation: CASSTSQTTYEQYF.